This paragraph reports one T cell receptor beta chain. Its antigen is not known. Only healthy Caucasians were enrolled as donors. The CDR3 contains 14 residues. Trimming at V came to 1 base and at J to 5 bases, leaving 3 bases not matched to a gene. CDR1 is DFQATT and CDR2 is SNEGSKA in the germline V gene (reference sequence). This sample was taken from a study of identical twins. The study's findings and limits: Out-of-frame TCR alpha sharing in monozygotic twins exceeded recombination model predictions. Weaker excess sharing between twins was seen in beta out-of-frame sequences.

TCRdb passed the 5' RACE reads through MiXCR, listing each CDR3 protein once. The table has around 1.7 million distinct CDR3 sequences, 25% to 35% seen once; the top ten hold 0.27%. The source material was cord blood. The TCR comes from a newborn girl in good health. This chain joins TRBV20-1 and TRBJ2-1; 9 nucleotides match TRBD2. The CDR3 protein is CSARGLAGNNEQFF. DNA of the CDR3: TGCAGTGCTAGAGGGCTAGCGGGGAACAATGAGCAGTTCTTC.